This passage covers 16 T cell receptor beta chains from one sample sequenced in a study of blood T cell repertoires in COVID-19. Clones were sequenced by immunoSEQ multiplex PCR, and TCRdb holds only the in-frame ones, with some missing. This table holds approximately 67,000 clones, around 90% found once. Sequenced material: peripheral blood. These receptors came from a woman older than 75 with acute or convalescent COVID-19.

This sequence joins TRBV19 and TRBJ2-3; 7 bases are a match to TRBD1. Losses at the gene ends were 4 bases for V and 3 bases for J; bases not matched to a gene: 10. This CDR3 region has 16 residues. Germline V gives CDR1 LNHDA, CDR2 SQIVND (reference sequence). CDR3 amino acids: CASSNDRELGTDTQYF. As DNA, the CDR3 is TGTGCCAGTAGTAACGACAGGGAGTTGGGGACAGATACGCAGTATTTT.

This CDR3 reads CASSHNPRTEAFF. CDR3 sequence (DNA): TGTGCCAGCAGCCACAACCCTCGTACTGAAGCTTTCTTT. J is TRBJ1-1 and V is TRBV27; D is unresolved. This CDR3 spans 13 amino acids. Trimming removed 6 bases at V and 5 bases at J, with 13 bases between. Germline V gene data show CDR1 as MNHEY and CDR2 as SMNVEV (reference sequence).

This clone appeared a single time. The chain employs TRBV5-1 and TRBJ1-2, with TRBD1 as a possible D gene (5 bases). V was trimmed by 3 bases and J by 2 bases, leaving 8 bases between them. Germline CDR1 reads SGHRS; CDR2 reads YFSETQ. The CDR3 contains 13 residues. CDR3 region: CASSSAGNYGYTF. The CDR3 DNA reads as TGCGCCAGCAGCTCCGCAGGGAACTATGGCTACACCTTC.

This sequence joins TRBV5-1 and TRBJ1-1, with D tentatively TRBD1 (6 bases). The CDR3 spans 13 residues. Looked up from germline, CDR1 is SGHRS and CDR2 is YFSETQ. The V and J ends lost 3 bases and 3 bases respectively, with 9 bases between them. CDR3 amino acids: CASSSDRYTEAFF. Written as DNA, the CDR3 is TGCGCCAGCAGCTCTGACAGGTACACTGAAGCTTTCTTT.

In this sample, this clone turned up a few times. This chain joins TRBV15 and TRBJ2-7; D is perhaps TRBD1 (6 bases). CDR1 is LNHNV and CDR2 is YYDKDF in the germline V gene (reference sequence). With 2 bases removed from V and 5 bases from J, the gap between germline ends came to 16 bases. This CDR3 region has 15 residues. The DNA for the CDR3 is TGTGCCACCAGCAGAAAACAGGGCACCCCCCACGAGCAGTACTTC. It specifies CATSRKQGTPHEQYF.

The chain is built from TRBV11-1 and TRBJ2-4; D is perhaps TRBD2 (6 bases). The CDR3 spans 14 residues. V was clipped by 3 bases and J by 4 bases, with 10 bases between them. The germline CDR1 and CDR2 sequences are SGHAT and FQDESV (reference sequence). CDR3: CASSFGGIKNIQYF. CDR3 nucleotides: TGTGCCAGCAGCTTCGGAGGGATTAAAAACATTCAGTACTTC. The whole variable domain, remainder taken from reference TRBV11-1 and TRBJ2-4, is EAEVAQSPRYKITEKSQAVAFWCDPISGHATLYWYRQILGQGPELLVQFQDESVVDDSQLPKDRFSAERLKGVDSTLKIQPAELGDSAMYLCASSFGGIKNIQYFGAGTRLSVL.

The chain carries TRBV5-1 and TRBJ2-7; TRBD1 aligns across 8 bases. This CDR3 has 14 residues. V shed 2 bases and J 1 base; nucleotides not matched to a gene: 2. From germline, CDR1 is SGHRS and CDR2 YFSETQ. CDR3 bases: TGCGCCAGCAGCTTCTGGACAGGGTCCTACGAGCAGTACTTC. It is translated as CASSFWTGSYEQYF. The full variable domain, with the rest looked up from reference TRBV5-1 and TRBJ2-7, is KAGVTQTPRYLIKTRGQQVTLSCSPISGHRSVSWYQQTPGQGLQFLFEYFSETQRNKGNFPGRFSGRQFSNSRSEMNVSTLELGDSALYLCASSFWTGSYEQYFGPGTRLTVT.

This clone was detected only a few times. This chain connects TRBV5-5 to TRBJ1-1, with D possibly TRBD1 on 6 matching bases. Germline CDR1 SGHKS, CDR2 YYEKEE (reference sequence). V was clipped by 4 bases and J by 0 bases, with 13 bases between them. The CDR3 totals 15 residues. The CDR3 reads CASSRTGTMNTEAFF. CDR3 nucleotide sequence: TGTGCCAGCAGCAGGACCGGGACAATGAACACTGAAGCTTTCTTT.

The rearrangement links TRBV5-4 to TRBJ2-7; 7 positions agree with TRBD1. The CDR3 is made up of 15 amino acids. V was clipped by 4 bases and J by 3 bases; unmatched bases: 10. Germline V gives CDR1 SGHNT, CDR2 YYREEE (reference sequence). The CDR3 region has the DNA TGTGCCAGCAGCCCGAATCCGGGACAGCTCTACGAGCAGTACTTC. Translated, it gives CASSPNPGQLYEQYF.

This clone showed up just a few times. J is TRBJ2-5 and V is TRBV4-2, with 12 bases fitting TRBD2. Germline-derived CDR1 and CDR2 are LGHNA and YNFKEQ. This CDR3 contains 17 residues. J gave up 4 bases and V 2 bases, and 8 bases lay outside the gene matches. This CDR3 is CASSQILAGGVLETQYF. CDR3 bases: TGTGCCAGCAGCCAAATCCTAGCGGGGGGGGTTTTAGAGACCCAGTACTTC.

This rearrangement joins TRBV19 to TRBJ1-2, with TRBD1 matching over 8 bases. V trimming: 9 bases; J trimming: 8 bases; junction bases outside the gene matches: 2. The germline V gene encodes CDR1 LNHDA and CDR2 SQIVND (reference sequence). The CDR3 extends over 10 amino acids. This CDR3 is CARGQVGYTF. The CDR3 DNA sequence: TGTGCCAGGGGACAGGTGGGCTACACCTTC.

The V and J genes are TRBV6-5 and TRBJ1-1; the match to TRBD1 covers 8 bases. J lost 4 bases, V lost 6 bases, and 7 bases had no gene match. The CDR3 covers 14 residues. Germline V CDR1 and CDR2: MNHEY, SVGAGI. CDR3 sequence: CASRPDRASTEAFF. In DNA, the CDR3 is TGTGCCAGCAGGCCGGACAGGGCTAGCACTGAAGCTTTCTTT.

The chain couples TRBV6-5 to TRBJ1-6, with D hard to call. This CDR3 is 12 amino acids long. V was pared by 8 bases and J by 0 bases, with 2 bases between. Germline V gives CDR1 MNHEY, CDR2 SVGAGI. In DNA form, the CDR3 reads TGTGCCAGCCTCTCCTATAATTCACCCCTCCACTTT. It is translated as CASLSYNSPLHF.

This clone was observed once. V gene TRBV5-1 combines with J gene TRBJ2-2; D possibly corresponds to TRBD2 (5 bases). Trimming pared 0 bases from V and 6 bases from J, leaving 18 bases between. Germline V gene sequence: CDR1 SGHRS, CDR2 YFSETQ. CDR3 length equals 17 residues. CDR3 sequence: CASSLASIGVSSGELFF. The CDR3 coding sequence is TGCGCCAGCAGCTTGGCCTCTATCGGGGTGTCTTCCGGGGAGCTGTTTTTT.

The V gene is TRBV5-1, the J gene TRBJ2-1; 7 nucleotides match TRBD2. This CDR3 is 15 amino acids long. In germline, CDR1 is SGHRS, CDR2 YFSETQ. Unmatched junction bases numbered 2, after V lost 0 bases and J lost 2 bases. CDR3 in DNA: TGCGCCAGCAGCTTGGAGGCGGGGGCCTACAATGAGCAGTTCTTC. It encodes CASSLEAGAYNEQFF.

A single count supports this clone. The chain has TRBV5-6 and TRBJ1-5; 7 bases fit TRBD1. Germline lookup yields CDR1 SGHDT and CDR2 YYEEEE. CDR3 length equals 15 residues. The V and J ends lost 0 bases and 2 bases, in that order; junction bases with no gene match: 2. The CDR3: CASSLGGTGNQPQHF. In DNA form, the CDR3 reads TGTGCCAGCAGCTTGGGTGGGACAGGCAATCAGCCCCAGCATTTT.